These T cell receptor beta chains were read from a single sample in a study of blood T cells in healthy people across ages. In TCRdb, the 5' RACE reads were re-called with MiXCR into one record per CDR3 protein. The sample holds roughly 1.4 million distinct CDR3 sequences, 59% seen once. The sequenced sample was blood. These receptors were taken from a man between 18 and 35 years old in good health. The CDR3 runs from the conserved cysteine through the conserved F or W. Fields, in order: V gene, J gene, clone size, D gene, CDR3 DNA, CDR3 protein. The D gene is left open where the match is weak. Size values are once, few and many counts, or a class for expanded clones, and some rows have none.

>TRBV2|TRBJ1-1|NA|NA
TGTGCCAGCAGCGAACAGAATTACAGGGACACTGAAGCTTTCTTT
CASSEQNYRDTEAFF
>TRBV4-3|TRBJ2-7|NA|NA
TGCGCCAGCAGCCCGAGTCTTGGGGGGTTTAACTACGAGCAGTACTTC
CASSPSLGGFNYEQYF
>TRBV5-4|TRBJ2-7|NA|NA
TGTGCCAGCAGCTTGAATCTAAACAGTGGGGCGAGTGAGCAGTACTTC
CASSLNLNSGASEQYF
>TRBV7-9|TRBJ1-2|few|TRBD1
TGTGCCAGCAGCTCGCCGGGACAGGATAACTATGGCTACACCTTC
CASSSPGQDNYGYTF
>TRBV29-1|TRBJ2-1|NA|NA
TGCAGCGTTGACGGCAGGGGACAAAGCGGCGCCTACAATGAGCAGTTCTTC
CSVDGRGQSGAYNEQFF
>TRBV27|TRBJ1-2|few|TRBD1
TGTGCCAGCAGTTTATACCCTGGGACAGGGAGGTTCGGCTACACCTTC
CASSLYPGTGRFGYTF
>TRBV7-6|TRBJ2-7|once|TRBD1
TGTGCCAGCAGCTTCTCCGAGGACAGGACGTACGAGCAGTACTTC
CASSFSEDRTYEQYF
>TRBV6-5|TRBJ2-1|few|TRBD1
TGTGCCAGCAGACGGACCGGGACAGGGAGAAGGAATGAGCAGTTCTTC
CASRRTGTGRRNEQFF
>TRBV28|TRBJ2-5|NA|TRBD1
TGTGCCAGCAGTCCCCGGGACAGGGGTTTTGATGAGCAGTACTTC
CASSPRDRGFDEQYF
>TRBV6-2/TRBV6-3|TRBJ2-5|NA|NA
TGTGCCAGCAGCTACCATACGCAGGGTGTATTTGAAGAGACCCAGTACTTC
CASSYHTQGVFEETQYF
>TRBV4-3|TRBJ1-4|NA|TRBD1
TGCGCCAGCAGACCCGACAGGGACAGGGGTGTGCGGGAAAAACTGTTTTTT
CASRPDRDRGVREKLFF
>TRBV20-1|TRBJ1-1|NA|NA
TGCAGTGCTAGACTCAACACTGAAGCTTTCTTT
CSARLNTEAFF
>TRBV7-2|TRBJ2-1|NA|NA
TGTGCCAGCAGCTTAGTCGTCATAGGGCAAAGCTCCTACAATGAGCAGTTCTTC
CASSLVVIGQSSYNEQFF
>TRBV2|TRBJ2-7|once|NA
TGTGCCAGCAGTGAGCGGAGCGTAAGTTACGAGCAGTACTTC
CASSERSVSYEQYF
>TRBV28|TRBJ1-2|NA|NA
TGTGCCAGCGCTGGGGAACGATACTATGGCTACACCTTC
CASAGERYYGYTF
>TRBV27|TRBJ1-5|NA|NA
TGTGCCAGCAAACCGGGAGGAGGCAATCAGCCCCAGCATTTT
CASKPGGGNQPQHF
>TRBV20-1|TRBJ2-5|once|NA
TGCAGTGCCCCCCCCTCCCGGGACGGCCAAGAGACCCAGTACTTC
CSAPPSRDGQETQYF
>TRBV20-1|TRBJ1-2|NA|NA
TGCAGTGCTCTTCCTTCCCTCTATGGCTACACCTTC
CSALPSLYGYTF
>TRBV12-3/TRBV12-4|TRBJ1-1|NA|NA
TGTGCCAGCACCAAAAGGAACACTGAAGCTTTCTTT
CASTKRNTEAFF
>TRBV29-1|TRBJ1-1|few|NA
TGCAGCGTTGAGAGAGGTCGCACTGAAGCTTTCTTT
CSVERGRTEAFF
>TRBV12-3/TRBV12-4|TRBJ1-1|NA|NA
TGTGCCAGCAGGGGCAGCGAGGAGAACACTGAAGCTTTCTTT
CASRGSEENTEAFF
>TRBV20-1|TRBJ2-7|NA|TRBD2
TGCAGTGCTAGACCCGGGACTAGCGGCGCCTACGAGCAGTACTTC
CSARPGTSGAYEQYF
>TRBV4-3|TRBJ2-6|few|NA
TGCGCCAGCAGCCAAGAGGTTGGTGGTACTGGGGCCAACGTCCTGACTTTC
CASSQEVGGTGANVLTF
>TRBV2|TRBJ2-3|NA|NA
TGTGCCAGCAGGGCCAACCGGGGAGATACGCAGTATTTT
CASRANRGDTQYF
>TRBV4-3|TRBJ1-4|NA|NA
TGCGCCAGCAGCCAACGAAATCGGGTGAAGGCTAATGAAAAACTGTTTTTT
CASSQRNRVKANEKLFF
>TRBV27|TRBJ2-1|NA|NA
TGTGCCAGCAGTGTGGTCTCCGGACATGAGCAGTTCTTC
CASSVVSGHEQFF
>TRBV10-3|TRBJ2-2|NA|TRBD1
TGTGCCATGGGACAGGGTGACCGGGAGCTGTTTTTT
CAMGQGDRELFF
>TRBV4-1|TRBJ2-7|NA|NA
TGCGCCAGCAGACGATTAGGTGAGGGATCCTACGAGCAGTACTTC
CASRRLGEGSYEQYF
>TRBV6-6|TRBJ2-2|NA|NA
TGTGCCAGCAGTCCAGGGAACGCGAACACCGGGGAGCTGTTTTTT
CASSPGNANTGELFF
>TRBV29-1|TRBJ2-2|NA|TRBD2
TGCAGCGTGTTTGGGGGGGGCACCGGGGAGCTGTTTTTT
CSVFGGGTGELFF